The rows below give T cell receptor beta chains drawn from one sample of a study of T-cell reconstitution after alpha-beta-depleted transplantation in children. Via MiXCR, TCRdb re-called the PCR reads, giving one row per CDR3 protein. The sample has about 200,000 distinct CDR3 sequences, roughly 7% seen once. Sample: PBMCs, taken before TCRalphabeta/CD19-depleted stem cell transplant. These receptors originate from a boy aged 2 to 9 with acute lymphoblastic leukemia, due to receive a stem cell transplant. Each CDR3 is given with its conserved first and last residue. The D gene is left open where the match is weak. The size entry is marked missing in some rows and otherwise reads once, few, many or a size class.

D: TRBD2
V: TRBV6-2/TRBV6-3
J: TRBJ2-1
size: .
CDR3: CASSRMGLAVSYNEQFF
DNA: TGTGCCAGCAGTCGGATGGGACTAGCGGTCTCCTACAATGAGCAGTTCTTC

D: .
V: TRBV5-1
J: TRBJ2-3
size: many
CDR3: CASSLGGPEGTDTQYF
DNA: TGCGCCAGCAGCTTGGGTGGACCAGAGGGGACAGATACGCAGTATTTT

D: .
V: TRBV9
J: TRBJ2-2
size: many
CDR3: CASSVNFGDTGELFF
DNA: TGTGCCAGCAGCGTGAATTTTGGAGACACCGGGGAGCTGTTTTTT

D: TRBD1
V: TRBV6-5
J: TRBJ1-1
size: many
CDR3: CASSSPHRGSDTEAFF
DNA: TGTGCCAGCAGTTCACCCCACAGGGGGTCGGACACTGAAGCTTTCTTT

D: TRBD1
V: TRBV3-1
J: TRBJ2-7
size: .
CDR3: CASSPGGPGPLSSYEQYF
DNA: TGTGCCAGCAGCCCAGGGGGCCCCGGGCCCTTGAGCTCCTACGAGCAGTACTTC

D: .
V: TRBV20-1
J: TRBJ1-5
size: many
CDR3: CSARDRGGGTSNQPQHF
DNA: TGCAGTGCTAGAGACCGGGGGGGAGGCACGAGCAATCAGCCCCAGCATTTT

D: TRBD1
V: TRBV7-2
J: TRBJ2-7
size: many
CDR3: CASSFGTGVYEQYF
DNA: TGTGCCAGCAGCTTCGGGACAGGGGTGTACGAGCAGTACTTC

D: .
V: TRBV5-5
J: TRBJ1-1
size: .
CDR3: CASSPTGTVTSRAFF
DNA: TGTGCCAGCAGTCCAACCGGGACCGTCACCTCGCGAGCTTTCTTT

D: .
V: TRBV28
J: TRBJ1-1
size: .
CDR3: CASVGFRTEAFF
DNA: TGTGCCAGCGTGGGGTTTCGGACTGAAGCTTTCTTT

D: .
V: TRBV5-1
J: TRBJ2-5
size: many
CDR3: CASSLAVGTRETQYF
DNA: TGCGCCAGCAGCTTGGCTGTGGGCACCCGGGAGACCCAGTACTTC

D: .
V: TRBV7-6
J: TRBJ1-4
size: few
CDR3: CASSSPWGGPTNEKLFF
DNA: TGTGCCAGCAGCTCGCCGTGGGGGGGCCCAACTAATGAAAAACTGTTTTTT

D: TRBD1
V: TRBV6-1
J: TRBJ2-6
size: few
CDR3: CASRGAGGSGANVLTF
DNA: TGTGCCAGCAGAGGGGCAGGGGGCTCTGGGGCCAACGTCCTGACTTTC

D: .
V: TRBV11-3
J: TRBJ1-4
size: once
CDR3: CASSPTRSNEKLFF
DNA: TGTGCCAGCAGCCCGACCCGGTCTAATGAAAAACTGTTTTTT

D: .
V: TRBV20-1
J: TRBJ1-1
size: few
CDR3: CRGDKGGMNTEAFF
DNA: TGCAGGGGGGATAAAGGAGGGATGAACACTGAAGCTTTCTTT

D: .
V: TRBV9
J: TRBJ2-3
size: few
CDR3: CASSPLSDTQYF
DNA: TGTGCCAGCAGCCCCTTGTCAGATACGCAGTATTTT

D: .
V: TRBV7-2
J: TRBJ2-5
size: many
CDR3: CASSFGTGETQYF
DNA: TGTGCCAGCAGCTTCGGGACCGGAGAGACCCAGTACTTC

D: TRBD2
V: TRBV7-9
J: TRBJ2-1
size: few
CDR3: CASSPRLAGSSYNEQFF
DNA: TGTGCCAGCAGCCCGCGACTAGCGGGCAGCTCCTACAATGAGCAGTTCTTC

D: .
V: TRBV6-1
J: TRBJ2-5
size: many
CDR3: CASSLTWGLQETQYF
DNA: TGTGCCAGCAGCCTGACGTGGGGACTTCAAGAGACCCAGTACTTC

D: TRBD1
V: TRBV7-9
J: TRBJ2-3
size: few
CDR3: CASSSPHDRGPDTQYF
DNA: TGTGCCAGCAGCTCCCCTCATGACAGGGGTCCAGATACGCAGTATTTT

D: .
V: TRBV3-1
J: TRBJ1-2
size: many
CDR3: CASSQEGSGYGYTF
DNA: TGTGCCAGCAGCCAAGAAGGATCAGGGTATGGCTACACCTTC

D: .
V: TRBV7-9
J: TRBJ2-1
size: .
CDR3: CASSPTGSEQFF
DNA: TGTGCCAGCAGCCCAACGGGGAGTGAGCAGTTCTTC